This TCR beta chain was captured in a study of T cells after yellow fever vaccination. For this clonotype: Its specificity is unknown.

Notes on the study in general: The booster response re-showed most primary clones: around 97% CD4, 88% CD8. Abundant clonotypes from the bulk population could get into FACS-sorted repertoires as contaminants.

Production of TCR cDNA was by 5'RACE template switching, which also added a universal primer site and UMIs. Each CDR3 protein is one row after TCRdb ran MiXCR on the 5' RACE reads. This sample carries 300,000 or so distinct CDR3 sequences, around 6.8% of them seen once, and the ten largest clones take about a sixth. Germline V gives CDR1 SEHNR, CDR2 FQNEAQ (reference sequence). The CDR3 consists of 15 residues. Deletions cut 1 base from V and 6 bases from J, with 12 bases between. The rearrangement links TRBV7-9 to TRBJ2-2; D gene ambiguous. The TCR was taken from a man younger than 30 who received the YFV17D yellow fever vaccine. The material was PBMCs, obtained 35 to 50 days after the first yellow fever vaccination. The CDR3 spells CASSLVSLASGELFF. In DNA form, the CDR3 reads TGTGCCAGCAGCTTAGTATCCCTCGCCTCCGGGGAGCTGTTTTTT.